These 32 T cell receptor beta chains originate from one sample sequenced in a study of spatial heterogeneity in lung cancer. TCRdb ran MiXCR on the 5' RACE reads and lists one entry per CDR3 protein. The table has 25,000 or so distinct CDR3 sequences, about 4.3% seen once. Time point denoted: sample taken at primary tumor resection. The sample in question was PBMCs, obtained at surgery. The receptors were sampled from a male donor with early-stage non-small cell lung cancer.

DNA of the CDR3: TGCAGTGTCCTCCCGGGACAGATTACCTACGAGCAGTACTTC. Its protein product is CSVLPGQITYEQYF. The J gene is TRBJ2-7, the V gene TRBV20-1; 7 bases are shared with TRBD1. CDR3 size: 14 residues. J lost 2 bases, V lost 7 bases, and 11 bases had no gene match. Germline V gene sequence: CDR1 DFQATT, CDR2 SNEGSKA (reference sequence).

The V call is TRBV7-8, the J call TRBJ2-5; TRBD2 matches 10 bases. The trim removed 5 bases at V and 0 bases at J, leaving 21 bases unmatched. Germline-derived CDR1 and CDR2 are SGHVS and FQNEAQ. This CDR3 has 21 residues. The CDR3 reads CASSLKGLAGGPHPYQETQYF. The CDR3 coding sequence is TGTGCCAGCAGCCTCAAGGGGTTAGCGGGGGGTCCTCATCCGTACCAAGAGACCCAGTACTTC.

At least ten counts were recorded for this clonotype. The chain joins TRBV5-1 to TRBJ2-7; tentative D call: TRBD1 (6 bases). The V gene lost 1 base and the J gene lost 0 bases, with 17 bases spanning the gap. CDR1 is SGHRS and CDR2 is YFSETQ in the germline V gene. The CDR3 covers 17 residues. The CDR3 bases are TGCGCCAGCAGCTTGCAGACCTACCGACAGGCCTCCTACGAGCAGTACTTC. Its translation: CASSLQTYRQASYEQYF.

This clonotype was counted ten times or more. The rearrangement joins TRBV6-2 or TRBV6-3 to TRBJ1-5; TRBD1 is a possible D gene (6 bases). Germline V gene lookup returns CDR1 MNHEY and CDR2 SVGEGT. This CDR3 has 13 residues. V was cut by 2 bases and J by 7 bases, with 9 bases left in between. The CDR3 loop reads CASSYQGHQPQHF. The CDR3 DNA sequence: TGTGCCAGCAGTTACCAGGGGCACCAGCCCCAGCATTTT.

This clonotype occurred many times. The gene calls are TRBV6-2 or TRBV6-3 and TRBJ2-2, with D perhaps matching TRBD1 (6 bases). CDR3 length: 13 residues. Germline CDR1 is MNHEY and CDR2 is SVGEGT. V was pared by 5 bases and J by 6 bases, with 10 bases between. The chain's CDR3 is CASSTQGAGELFF. Written as DNA, the CDR3 is TGTGCCAGCAGTACACAGGGAGCCGGGGAGCTGTTTTTT.

This clonotype was recorded at least ten times. V is TRBV6-2 or TRBV6-3 and J is TRBJ1-1, with TRBD1 matching over 7 bases. The CDR3 covers 14 residues. V lost 6 bases to trimming and J lost 1 base; unmatched junction nucleotides: 5. Looked up from germline, CDR1 is MNHEY and CDR2 is SVGEGT. The CDR3 region is CASRPGTANTEAFF. The CDR3 nucleotides read TGTGCCAGCAGACCCGGGACAGCGAACACTGAAGCTTTCTTT.

This clonotype was counted only a few times. V gene TRBV28 combines with J gene TRBJ1-4; 10 bases are a match to TRBD1. The CDR3 consists of 15 residues. Germline V gene lookup returns CDR1 MDHEN and CDR2 SYDVKM. V shed 3 bases, J shed 7 bases, and the junction held 5 bases outside the gene matches. CDR3 sequence reads: CASSFGTGVREKLFF. CDR3 sequence (DNA): TGTGCCAGCAGTTTCGGGACAGGGGTGCGTGAAAAACTGTTTTTT.

The V and J genes are TRBV6-5 and TRBJ2-5; TRBD1 is a possible D gene (6 bases). Trimming shortened V by 6 bases and J by 0 bases, and 11 bases separated the two germline ends. The length of the CDR3 is 14 residues. The germline CDR1 and CDR2 sequences are MNHEY and SVGAGI. The CDR3 bases are TGTGCCAGCAGGAGGGACAACTACCAAGAGACCCAGTACTTC. This encodes CASRRDNYQETQYF.

In the case of this clonotype: Since a much larger clone is just one base distant, this may be a read error. The chain has TRBV18 and TRBJ2-7, with 8 bases aligning to TRBD2. Per the germline V gene, CDR1 is KGHSH and CDR2 is LQKENI. This CDR3 is 15 amino acids long. This CDR3 is CVSSPPSSGHYEQYF. DNA of the CDR3: TGTGTCAGCTCACCACCGTCTAGCGGGCACTACGAGCAGTACTTC. Variable domain in full (rest from reference TRBV18 and TRBJ2-7): NAGVMQNPRHLVRRRGQEARLRCSPMKGHSHVYWYRQLPEEGLKFMVYLQKENIIDESGMPKERFSAEFPKEGPSILRIQQVVRGDSAAYFCVSSPPSSGHYEQYFGPGTRLTVT.

This clonotype has a count of ten or more. The chain joins TRBV28 to TRBJ1-1; weak D call: TRBD1 (6 bases). The CDR3 has 13 amino acids. Per germline, CDR1 MDHEN and CDR2 SYDVKM. Trimming shortened V by 4 bases and J by 9 bases, and 15 bases separated the two germline ends. The CDR3, as DNA: TGTGCCAGCAGTTACACAGGGCCCCGGCAAGCTTTCTTT. Its translation is CASSYTGPRQAFF.

V and J are TRBV12-3 or TRBV12-4 and TRBJ2-5; tentatively, D is TRBD2 (6 bases). CDR3 size: 13 residues. Trimming shortened V by 5 bases and J by 1 base, and 8 bases separated the two germline ends. CDR3 sequence (DNA): TGTGCCAGCAGTCGCGGGATCCAAGAGACCCAGTACTTC. Its protein is CASSRGIQETQYF.

This clonotype was seen at least ten times. The rearrangement uses TRBV28 and TRBJ2-7; D might be TRBD2 (7 bases). Deletions cut 3 bases from V and 5 bases from J, with 23 bases between. This CDR3 comprises 17 residues. Germline lookup yields CDR1 MDHEN and CDR2 SYDVKM. The CDR3: CASSLSAGAGVFHEQYF. CDR3 nucleotides: TGTGCCAGCAGTTTGTCCGCGGGGGCGGGAGTATTCCACGAGCAGTACTTC.

In this sample, this clonotype turned up many times. The chain uses TRBV18 and TRBJ2-1, with a weak D call TRBD1 (6 bases). The V end lost 6 bases, the J end lost 1 base, and 10 bases lay between the germline ends. CDR3 size: 14 residues. Germline CDR1 reads KGHSH; CDR2 reads LQKENI. The DNA for the CDR3 is TGTGCCAGCTCGCTACAGGGATCCTACAATGAGCAGTTCTTC. It yields the protein CASSLQGSYNEQFF.

This clonotype was detected ten times or more. The chain is built from TRBV7-2 and TRBJ2-7; 14 bases are shared with TRBD2. CDR1 is SGHTA and CDR2 is FQGNSA in the germline V gene. The ends lost 5 bases at V and 6 bases at J; junction bases unmatched: 6. This CDR3 is built from 15 residues. The CDR3 DNA sequence: TGTGCCAGCAGCCCCCGACTAGCGGGGGGGCCCGAGCAGTACTTC. Amino acids: CASSPRLAGGPEQYF.

This clonotype was observed many times. The rearrangement uses TRBV4-1 and TRBJ2-7; possibly TRBD2 for D (5 bases). Between the trimmed V and J ends, which lost 0 bases and 5 bases, there was a span of 11 bases. This CDR3 spans 14 amino acids. The V gene's germline CDR1 is MGHRA and CDR2 YSYEKL. The CDR3 sequence is CASSQDPTTNEQYF. The CDR3 bases are TGCGCCAGCAGCCAAGATCCGACTACAAACGAGCAGTACTTC.

This clonotype was seen repeatedly, ten times or more. This chain uses TRBV20-1 with TRBJ2-3; D is perhaps TRBD2 (5 bases). The CDR3 is 13 amino acids. The V and J ends lost 6 bases and 0 bases respectively, with 10 bases between them. CDR1 DFQATT and CDR2 SNEGSKA come from the germline V gene (reference sequence). DNA for the CDR3: TGCAGTGCGCCTGGCGGGAGCACAGATACGCAGTATTTT. Amino acid sequence: CSAPGGSTDTQYF.

This clonotype was observed at least ten times. V usage is TRBV11-3 and J usage is TRBJ2-1; D uncertain. The ends were cut back, 5 bases at V and 2 bases at J, with 13 bases in the middle. CDR1 SGHNT and CDR2 YENEEA come from the germline V gene. This CDR3 has 15 amino acids. CDR3 sequence reads: CASSPNYSPYNEQFF. CDR3 DNA: TGTGCCAGCAGCCCCAATTACTCTCCCTACAATGAGCAGTTCTTC.

At least ten counts were recorded for this clonotype. V and J are TRBV28 and TRBJ1-2; D gene uncertain. The CDR3 is made up of 12 amino acids. Germline V gives CDR1 MDHEN, CDR2 SYDVKM. With 5 bases removed from V and 5 bases from J, the gap between germline ends came to 9 bases. The CDR3 protein is CASSQAEYGYTF. In DNA form, the CDR3 reads TGTGCCAGCAGTCAGGCCGAGTATGGCTACACCTTC.

At least ten counts were recorded for this clonotype. The rearrangement links TRBV7-8 to TRBJ2-6, with a possible D match to TRBD1 (5 bases). Germline CDR1 and CDR2: SGHVS and FQNEAQ. The V gene lost 5 bases and the J gene lost 3 bases, with 20 bases spanning the gap. This CDR3 comprises 18 residues. In nucleotides, the CDR3 is TGTGCCAGCAGCCCACACCCGGACACCCCTCGTGGGGCCAACGTCCTGACTTTC. Translated, it gives CASSPHPDTPRGANVLTF.

The sample holds many counts of this clonotype. The CDR3 coding sequence is TGTGCCAGCAGTTACTCTTCGGCCCGACGCTCCTACAATGAGCAGTTCTTC. This encodes CASSYSSARRSYNEQFF. This chain uses TRBV6-5 with TRBJ2-1; D uncertain. The CDR3 is made up of 17 amino acids. V gave up 0 bases and J gave up 0 bases, with 12 bases separating them. CDR1 is MNHEY and CDR2 is SVGAGI in the germline V gene.

This clonotype was seen at least ten times. This chain joins TRBV5-1 and TRBJ2-5; 8 bases match TRBD2. V dropped 4 bases and J dropped 5; count of bases not matched to a gene: 7. This CDR3 has 14 residues. Germline assignment: CDR1 SGHRS and CDR2 YFSETQ. In DNA form, the CDR3 reads TGCGCCAGCAGCCGTGACGGGGGGGCGGAGACCCAGTACTTC. This translates into CASSRDGGAETQYF.

The table lists this clonotype with many counts. The rearrangement joins TRBV28 to TRBJ2-7; no definite D call. V lost 4 bases and J lost 4, with 8 bases in between. This CDR3 is built from 12 residues. Germline lookup yields CDR1 MDHEN and CDR2 SYDVKM. CDR3 loop: CASSSVRYEQYF. The CDR3 nucleotides are TGTGCCAGCAGTTCGGTACGGTACGAGCAGTACTTC.

This clonotype has a count of ten or more. The chain links TRBV7-2 to TRBJ2-5; D is perhaps TRBD2 (6 bases). This CDR3 spans 14 amino acids. Looked up from germline, CDR1 is SGHTA and CDR2 is FQGNSA. Trimming left V 1 base short and J 5 bases short, with 11 bases between. The CDR3 nucleotides are TGTGCCAGCAGCTTAGGGACTACCGGGGAGACCCAGTACTTC. This translates into CASSLGTTGETQYF. Complete variable domain (other parts from reference TRBV7-2 and TRBJ2-5): GAGVSQSPSNKVTEKGKDVELRCDPISGHTALYWYRQSLGQGLEFLIYFQGNSAPDKSGLPSDRFSAERTGGSVSTLTIQRTQQEDSAVYLCASSLGTTGETQYFGPGTRLLVL.

CDR3 DNA: TGTGCCAGTAGTATAGTAACAGAAGAGACCCAGTACTTC. It specifies CASSIVTEETQYF. This sequence joins TRBV19 and TRBJ2-5; D is uncertain. In germline, CDR1 is LNHDA, CDR2 SQIVND (reference sequence). V lost 1 base to trimming and J lost 3 bases, with 6 bases between them. This CDR3 spans 13 amino acids.

In this sample, this clonotype turned up a few times. The chain is built from TRBV19 and TRBJ1-5, with D maybe TRBD1 (6 bases). The CDR3 sequence is 16 residues long. Germline assignment: CDR1 LNHDA and CDR2 SQIVND (reference sequence). Between the trimmed V and J ends, which lost 3 bases and 7 bases, there was a span of 19 bases. CDR3 nucleotide sequence: TGTGCCAGTAGTATTATTAACAGGGTGAGGGGCCAGCCCCAGCATTTT. It is translated as CASSIINRVRGQPQHF.

This clonotype rates as medium-sized. This chain joins TRBV29-1 and TRBJ1-5; 7 bases line up with TRBD1. Trimming removed 4 bases from V and 4 bases from J; junction bases left unmatched: 1. CDR3 length equals 12 residues. Germline CDR1 SQVTM, CDR2 ANQGSEA. CDR3 region: CSVVQGNQPQHF. The CDR3 DNA is TGCAGCGTTGTACAGGGGAATCAGCCCCAGCATTTT.

The sample holds many counts of this clonotype. The chain recombines TRBV20-1 with TRBJ1-4; no definite D call. The CDR3 runs to 13 residues. V lost 2 bases, J lost 7 bases, and 11 bases lay in between. Germline CDR1 reads DFQATT; CDR2 reads SNEGSKA (reference sequence). CDR3 bases: TGCAGTGCTAGATGGGGAAGAGGTGAAAAACTGTTTTTT. Translated, it gives CSARWGRGEKLFF.

This clonotype was recorded at least ten times. This chain uses TRBV7-3 with TRBJ2-1, with 9 bases aligning to TRBD1. J was trimmed by 6 bases and V by 2 bases; bases with no gene match: 5. This CDR3 has 15 amino acids. Looked up from germline, CDR1 is SGHTA and CDR2 is FQGTGA. The DNA for the CDR3 is TGTGCCAGCAGCTTAGTACAGGGGGCAGGCAATGAGCAGTTCTTC. Translation gives CASSLVQGAGNEQFF. The full variable domain, rest sourced from reference TRBV7-3 and TRBJ2-1, is GAGVSQTPSNKVTEKGKYVELRCDPISGHTALYWYRQSLGQGPEFLIYFQGTGAADDSGLPNDRFFAVRPEGSVSTLKIQRTERGDSAVYLCASSLVQGAGNEQFFGPGTRLTVL.

The rearrangement joins TRBV6-1 to TRBJ1-4; D uncertain. The CDR3 runs to 15 residues. Trimming removed 8 bases from V and 3 bases from J, with 16 bases in between. Germline V lookup: CDR1 MNHNS, CDR2 SASEGT. CDR3 region: CASAGNGRANEKLFF. The CDR3 coding sequence is TGTGCCAGCGCAGGCAACGGGCGGGCTAATGAAAAACTGTTTTTT.

At least ten counts were recorded for this clonotype. This chain uses TRBV6-5 with TRBJ2-3, with 8 positions matching TRBD1. Germline loops: CDR1 MNHEY, CDR2 SVGAGI. V shed 4 bases and J 4 bases; nucleotides not matched to a gene: 4. The CDR3 consists of 14 residues. CDR3 in amino acids: CASSFQGASDTQYF. The CDR3 region has the DNA TGTGCCAGCAGTTTTCAGGGGGCATCAGATACGCAGTATTTT.

This clonotype was observed at least ten times. The rearrangement uses TRBV5-4 and TRBJ2-1; 11 positions match TRBD2. V lost 4 bases, J lost 1 base, and 10 bases stayed unmatched. CDR1 is SGHNT, CDR2 YYREEE, per germline (reference sequence). CDR3 size: 18 residues. The CDR3 region is CASSPGGSGGASYNEQFF. DNA for the CDR3: TGTGCCAGCAGCCCCGGGGGTAGCGGGGGGGCTTCCTACAATGAGCAGTTCTTC.

This clonotype was seen repeatedly, ten times or more. This rearrangement joins TRBV5-1 to TRBJ2-1; the D gene is possibly TRBD1 (6 bases). CDR3 length: 14 residues. The V end was cut by 4 bases, the J end by 4 bases, with 12 bases between. Looked up from germline, CDR1 is SGHRS and CDR2 is YFSETQ. The DNA of the CDR3 is TGCGCCAGCAGCGCCGGACAGACTTACAATGAGCAGTTCTTC. Its translation: CASSAGQTYNEQFF. The full variable domain, completed using reference TRBV5-1 and TRBJ2-1, is KAGVTQTPRYLIKTRGQQVTLSCSPISGHRSVSWYQQTPGQGLQFLFEYFSETQRNKGNFPGRFSGRQFSNSRSEMNVSTLELGDSALYLCASSAGQTYNEQFFGPGTRLTVL.